What follows are 22 T cell receptor beta chains derived from one specimen sequenced in a study of CD8+CD57+ T cells in acquired aplastic anemia. All sequencing subjects had displayed CD8+CD57+ cell expansion on flow cytometry. The study profiled TCR beta VDJ and CDR3 using genomic DNA as template. TCRdb itself ran the reads through MiXCR, one entry per CDR3 protein. The sample has approximately 260,000 distinct CDR3 sequences; 82% are singletons. Sequenced material: sorted CD4+, CD8+, or CD8+CD57+ T cells (not recorded which) from PBMCs. The receptors shown here come from a human donor with aplastic anemia.

CDR3 DNA sequence: TGTGCCAGCAGGTTGGATGACAGGGGTAATTCACCCCTCCACTTT. Translated: CASRLDDRGNSPLHF. The chain joins TRBV12-3 or TRBV12-4 to TRBJ1-6; TRBD1 matches 8 bases. V lost 6 bases and J lost 6; bases outside the gene matches: 7. CDR3 size: 15 residues.

This clonotype was recorded many times. The rearrangement links TRBV9 to TRBJ2-5; tentatively, D is TRBD2 (5 bases). CDR1 and CDR2 (germline): SGDLS, YYNGEE. This CDR3 contains 15 residues. The ends were cut back, 0 bases at V and 3 bases at J, with 12 bases in the middle. For the CDR3, the DNA is TGTGCCAGCAGCGTAGTGGGCGGACTGAAAGAGACCCAGTACTTC. Amino acids: CASSVVGGLKETQYF. Looking up the rest from reference TRBV9 and TRBJ2-5 gives the full variable domain: DSGVTQTPKHLITATGQRVTLRCSPRSGDLSVYWYQQSLDQGLQFLIQYYNGEERAKGNILERFSAQQFPDLHSELNLSSLELGDSALYFCASSVVGGLKETQYFGPGTRLLVL.

There are a few counts of this clonotype. The chain joins TRBV29-1 to TRBJ2-7; possibly TRBD2 for D (5 bases). The CDR3 contains 13 residues. The germline V gene has CDR1 SQVTM and CDR2 ANQGSEA. V was clipped by 5 bases and J by 3 bases, with 14 bases between them. The CDR3 DNA reads as TGCAGCGTTCAGCGGAGTGCACTCTACGAGCAGTACTTC. This gives the protein CSVQRSALYEQYF.

For this clonotype: The CDR3 carries no conserved terminal phenylalanine or tryptophan, so it likely arises from a read error. The limits of the CDR3 on the DNA are not certain, so only TCRdb's listed CDR3 is given. The chain combines TRBV7-2 with TRBJ2-3; the table calls TRBD1, which could not be checked here. The CDR3 is 13 amino acids long, termini counted. Germline V CDR1 and CDR2: SGHTA, FQGNSA. This CDR3 reads CASSYRDRSTMYS.

The table lists this clonotype with a few counts. One end of the junction varies from germline; a read error may be responsible. The chain employs TRBV15 and TRBJ2-3; D gene ambiguous. This CDR3 comprises 14 residues. CDR1 and CDR2 from the germline V gene are LNHNV and YYDKDF (reference sequence). CDR3 in amino acids: CASSLASGQDTQYF. CDR3 in DNA: TGTGCCAGCAGCTTAGCCTCCGGTCAAGATACGCAGTACTTT.

The J gene is TRBJ2-7, the V gene TRBV5-1; D gene uncertain. The CDR3 extends over 18 amino acids. Germline loops: CDR1 SGHRS, CDR2 YFSETQ. The CDR3 loop reads CASSNSTDLKALSYEQYV. CDR3 nucleotides: TGTGCCAGCAGCAACTCTACAGACCTTAAAGCCCTTTCCTACGAGCAGTACGTC.

This clonotype was observed a handful of times. V is TRBV29-1 and J is TRBJ2-7; maybe TRBD1 (5 bases). Trimming removed 5 bases at V and 2 bases at J, with 13 bases between. The germline gives CDR1 SQVTM, CDR2 ANQGSEA. This CDR3 has 13 residues. The CDR3 nucleotides read TGCAGCGTTCAGGGCCTGGGGACCTACGAGCAGTACTTC. This sequence encodes CSVQGLGTYEQYF.

The CDR3 is CASSSLARVVDTQYF. For the CDR3, the DNA is TGTGCCAGCAGCTCCCTGGCGAGAGTCGTAGATACGCAGTATTTT. This chain connects TRBV7-2 to TRBJ2-3; D remains ambiguous. V was shortened by 4 bases and J by 5 bases, with 16 bases between the two germline ends. This CDR3 region has 15 residues. Germline V gene data show CDR1 as SGHTA and CDR2 as FQGNSA.

The chain links TRBV20-1 to TRBJ1-3; maybe TRBD1 (6 bases). The CDR3 loop spans 15 amino acids. V was shortened by 0 bases and J by 4 bases, with 13 bases between the two germline ends. Germline values: CDR1 DFQATT, CDR2 SNEGSKA (reference sequence). The CDR3 nucleotides read TGCAGTGCTAGAGAGGCGGGGGCGCGGGGAAACACCATATATTTT. Encoded protein: CSAREAGARGNTIYF.

Concerning this clonotype itself: One junction end does not reproduce the germline sequence, and a read error may be involved. V usage is TRBV7-9 and J usage is TRBJ1-1, with D maybe TRBD1 (5 bases). The CDR3 extends over 14 amino acids. Germline lookup yields CDR1 SEHNR and CDR2 FQNEAQ (reference sequence). CDR3 region: CASSLGGSGRDDVF. DNA of the CDR3: TGTGCCAGCAGCCTTGGGGGAAGCGGGCGGGACGATGTGTTT.

Comments on this clonotype: One end of the junction does not line up with germline, which may come from a read error. The chain uses TRBV19 and TRBJ2-1; weak D call: TRBD1 (6 bases). Germline V gene data show CDR1 as LNHDA and CDR2 as SQIVND (reference sequence). This CDR3 has 15 amino acids. CDR3 coding DNA: TGTGCCAGCAGCTTATCGACAGGAGCCTGCAATCCCCAGCTCTTC. Amino acids: CASSLSTGACNPQLF.

Points on this clonotype: In this CDR3 the conserved last residue, phenylalanine or tryptophan, is missing, so a read error is likely. The limits of the CDR3 on the DNA are not certain, so only TCRdb's listed CDR3 is given. The CDR3 reads CASSFAGGHDTHY. The chain employs TRBV7-8 and TRBJ2-3; the D call TRBD2 from the table was never checked on the DNA. Germline V gene sequence: CDR1 SGHVS, CDR2 FQNEAQ. Ends included, the CDR3 has 13 residues.

The rearrangement joins TRBV20-1 to TRBJ1-4; the D is unclear. V gave up 2 bases and J gave up 4 bases, with 11 bases separating them. The germline gives CDR1 DFQATT, CDR2 SNEGSKA (reference sequence). CDR3 length: 14 amino acids. The CDR3 reads CSARLDGINEKLFF. The CDR3 DNA sequence: TGCAGTGCTAGACTGGACGGTATTAATGAAAAACTGTTTTTT.

This clonotype came up once. As the CDR3 is not closed by the conserved phenylalanine or tryptophan, this likely results from a read error. Because the CDR3's place on the DNA is in doubt, the DNA is left out and the CDR3 is given as listed by TCRdb. The rearrangement joins TRBV2 to TRBJ2-3. The CDR3 length is 15 residues, termini included. The V gene's germline CDR1 is SNHLY and CDR2 FYNNEI. The CDR3 loop is CASRDGGTDTQKLDL.

The chain recombines TRBV5-1 with TRBJ1-1; D perhaps matches TRBD1 (6 bases). V gave up 2 bases and J gave up 4 bases, with 15 bases separating them. The length of the CDR3 is 15 residues. Germline CDR1 is SGHRS and CDR2 is YFSETQ. CDR3 nucleotide sequence: TGCGCCAGCAGCTTAGCGGCGGGGGGGGCCACTGAAGCTTTCTTT. Protein: CASSLAAGGATEAFF.

CDR3 residues: CDSGDGGTDTQYF. DNA for the CDR3: TGTGATAGCGGGGATGGGGGCACAGATACGCAGTATTTT. The rearrangement joins TRBV2 to TRBJ2-3; the match to TRBD2 covers 8 bases. There are 13 residues in the CDR3. Per germline, CDR1 SNHLY and CDR2 FYNNEI.

In regard to this clonotype: Since the CDR3 does not end with the conserved phenylalanine or tryptophan, this likely comes from a read error. Because the CDR3's place on the DNA is in doubt, the DNA is left out and the CDR3 is given as listed by TCRdb. V gene TRBV7-6 combines with J gene TRBJ1-6. The CDR3 spans 11 amino acids, including both terminal residues. Germline V gene lookup returns CDR1 SGHVS and CDR2 FNYEAQ. CDR3 region: CASSFGSLPHV.

The rearrangement joins TRBV7-2 to TRBJ1-1; 7 bases line up with TRBD1. The CDR3 contains 15 residues. The junction had 14 bases not matched to a gene; V was cut back by 3 bases and J by 10 bases. Looked up from germline, CDR1 is SGHTA and CDR2 is FQGNSA. The CDR3 region is CASSFHLDGTAVAFF. As DNA, the CDR3 is TGTGCCAGCAGCTTTCATCTGGACGGGACAGCTGTAGCTTTCTTT.

CDR3 region: CATSAGQGTYGYTF. The CDR3 DNA reads TGTGCCACCAGTGCGGGACAGGGGACCTATGGCTACACCTTC. V and J are TRBV24-1 and TRBJ1-2, with 10 bases fitting TRBD1. Germline V CDR1 and CDR2: KGHDR, SFDVKD. The CDR3 sequence is 14 residues long. The ends lost 5 bases at V and 4 bases at J; junction bases unmatched: 3.

Worth noting for this clonotype: One end of the junction is discordant with germline, which a read error may explain. CDR3 loop: CATSRQSSQETQYF. In DNA form, the CDR3 reads TGTGCCACCAGCAGGCAGTCCAGCCAAGAGACCCAGTACTTC. This chain connects TRBV7-9 to TRBJ2-5; D is unresolved. Germline V lookup: CDR1 SEHNR, CDR2 FQNEAQ (reference sequence). This CDR3 is built from 14 residues.

Points on this clonotype: Compared with germline, one end of the junction differs, possibly owing to a read error. The chain joins TRBV11-3 to TRBJ1-2; D is possibly TRBD1 (5 bases). This CDR3 is 13 amino acids long. The germline gives CDR1 SGHNT, CDR2 YENEEA. The CDR3 here is CASSVDSTGGYTF. CDR3 in DNA: TGTGCCAGCAGCGTAGACTCAACAGGAGGCTACACCTTC.

Written as DNA, the CDR3 is TGTGCCAGCAGCCCTAGGGGGGACTATGGCTACACCTTCTACGAGCAGTACGTC. Its protein is CASSPRGDYGYTFYEQYV. This chain uses TRBV7-9 with TRBJ2-7; TRBD2 might be the D (7 bases). Germline CDR1 reads SEHNR; CDR2 reads FQNEAQ (reference sequence). CDR3 length: 18 amino acids. V was trimmed by 5 bases and J by 3 bases, leaving 26 bases between them.